The 27 T cell receptor beta chains given below trace back to one sample, sequenced in a study of T cell changes during pregnancy in multiple sclerosis. Profiling relied on immunoSEQ multiplex PCR, and the TCRdb table lists in-frame clones only, not all of them. The sample shows about 70,000 clones, roughly 92% of them seen only once. The sequenced sample was CD8+ T cells from peripheral blood mononuclear cells, obtained in the third trimester of pregnancy. These receptors originate from a female donor in good health, enrolled as a control in a pregnancy study.

This clone was recorded only once. The J gene is TRBJ2-1, the V gene TRBV15, with D possibly TRBD1 on 6 matching bases. The CDR3 runs to 15 residues. Germline V gene sequence: CDR1 LNHNV, CDR2 YYDKDF (reference sequence). V was cut by 4 bases and J by 2 bases, with 12 bases left in between. The CDR3 here is CATSTGQTPYNEQFF. The CDR3 DNA sequence: TGTGCCACCAGCACTGGACAGACACCCTACAATGAGCAGTTCTTC.

J is TRBJ1-6 and V is TRBV6-1; 8 bases fit TRBD1. The V segment lost 4 bases and the J segment 7 bases; nucleotides outside the gene matches: 3. The CDR3 loop spans 14 amino acids. Germline V gene data show CDR1 as MNHNS and CDR2 as SASEGT. CDR3 in DNA: TGTGCCAGCAGTGGGGGACAGGAGAATTCACCCCTCCACTTT. Translation gives CASSGGQENSPLHF.

This chain joins TRBV9 and TRBJ2-7; 8 bases align to TRBD2. Losses at the gene ends were 0 bases for V and 6 bases for J; bases not matched to a gene: 8. CDR1 SGDLS and CDR2 YYNGEE come from the germline V gene. The CDR3 totals 15 residues. CDR3 DNA: TGTGCCAGCAGCGTAGGGTCCGGGGGGGGTGGCGAGCAGTACTTC. Its protein product is CASSVGSGGGGEQYF.

The rearrangement joins TRBV5-1 to TRBJ2-7, with 7 bases fitting TRBD1. V trimming: 4 bases; J trimming: 4 bases; junction bases outside the gene matches: 5. The germline V gene has CDR1 SGHRS and CDR2 YFSETQ. CDR3 length: 13 amino acids. In nucleotides, the CDR3 is TGCGCCAGCAGCCAAAACAGGGGTTACGAGCAGTACTTC. It specifies CASSQNRGYEQYF.

The gene calls are TRBV4-2 and TRBJ2-7; D is unresolved. This CDR3 has 15 amino acids. V was shortened by 0 bases and J by 0 bases, with 9 bases between the two germline ends. CDR1 LGHNA and CDR2 YNFKEQ come from the germline V gene. The CDR3 loop reads CASSQEFSSSYEQYF. Written as DNA, the CDR3 is TGTGCCAGCAGCCAAGAGTTCTCCAGCTCCTACGAGCAGTACTTC.

The gene calls are TRBV9 and TRBJ1-4, with 8 bases lining up with TRBD1. The V segment lost 3 bases and the J segment 6 bases; nucleotides outside the gene matches: 7. The length of the CDR3 is 15 residues. Germline V CDR1 and CDR2: SGDLS, YYNGEE. CDR3 DNA sequence: TGTGCCAGCAGCGGACGACAGGGGAATTATGAAAAACTGTTTTTT. Its protein product is CASSGRQGNYEKLFF.

In nucleotides, the CDR3 is TGTGCCACCAGCAGAGTAGGGGGTCAAGGTAATGAAAAACTGTTTTTT. It yields the protein CATSRVGGQGNEKLFF. The rearrangement uses TRBV15 and TRBJ1-4, with D maybe TRBD1 (6 bases). This CDR3 comprises 16 residues. The germline V and J ends were trimmed by 1 base and 4 bases, with 13 bases remaining between them. Germline CDR1 LNHNV, CDR2 YYDKDF (reference sequence).

This sequence joins TRBV7-8 and TRBJ2-1; maybe TRBD2 (6 bases). Looked up from germline, CDR1 is SGHVS and CDR2 is FQNEAQ. The CDR3 has 13 amino acids. Trimming cost V 7 bases and J 5 bases, with 12 bases left between them. CDR3 sequence: CASNTGGHNEQFF. CDR3 DNA: TGTGCCAGCAACACCGGGGGTCACAATGAGCAGTTCTTC.

The gene calls are TRBV6-5 and TRBJ2-5; 7 nucleotides line up with TRBD1. From germline, CDR1 is MNHEY and CDR2 SVGAGI. CDR3 length: 14 amino acids. V was clipped by 6 bases and J by 5 bases; unmatched bases: 9. The CDR3 here is CASSYRGFDETQYF. In DNA form, the CDR3 reads TGTGCCAGCAGCTACAGGGGATTCGACGAGACCCAGTACTTC.

The genes are TRBV27 and TRBJ2-7; TRBD1 aligns across 9 bases. This CDR3 has 17 amino acids. From germline, CDR1 is MNHEY and CDR2 SMNVEV (reference sequence). J lost 2 bases, V lost 0 bases, and 8 bases had no gene match. The CDR3 here is CASSLSPTGTGPYEQYF. CDR3 in DNA: TGTGCCAGCAGTTTATCCCCGACCGGGACAGGGCCCTACGAGCAGTACTTC.

The chain joins TRBV9 to TRBJ2-1; 8 bases match TRBD2. CDR1 and CDR2 from the germline V gene are SGDLS and YYNGEE. The CDR3 runs to 16 residues. Unmatched junction bases numbered 9, after V lost 4 bases and J lost 3 bases. CDR3 sequence reads: CASSSRGGADYNEQFF. The CDR3 DNA reads TGTGCCAGCAGCTCCCGGGGGGGGGCCGACTACAATGAGCAGTTCTTC.

This chain uses TRBV5-5 with TRBJ2-7; maybe TRBD2 (5 bases). The CDR3 runs to 12 residues. Germline values: CDR1 SGHKS, CDR2 YYEKEE (reference sequence). Trimming took off 2 bases at V and 2 bases at J, with 5 bases between the two ends. CDR3 bases: TGTGCCAGCAGCTTCGGGGCCTACGAGCAGTACTTC. This translates into CASSFGAYEQYF.

The V and J genes are TRBV6-4 and TRBJ2-6; 8 nucleotides align to TRBD1. Germline CDR1 and CDR2: MRHNA and SNTAGT. With 8 bases clipped from V and 4 bases from J, the junction kept 10 bases outside the gene matches. CDR3 length: 16 amino acids. As DNA, the CDR3 is TGTGCCAGCGCCGGACAGGGCAGCTCCGGGGCCAACGTCCTGACTTTC. Its protein is CASAGQGSSGANVLTF.

This clone was recorded once. The J gene is TRBJ2-3, the V gene TRBV13; 9 nucleotides align to TRBD2. The V gene's germline CDR1 is PRHDT and CDR2 FYEKMQ (reference sequence). This CDR3 has 15 residues. V shed 3 bases and J 10 bases; nucleotides not matched to a gene: 11. CDR3 bases: TGTGCCAGCAGCTTGGCGGGGGGGCCCGAAGAGGCGCAGTATTTT. Its translation: CASSLAGGPEEAQYF.

The rearrangement uses TRBV11-3 and TRBJ2-5, with TRBD2 matching over 10 bases. V lost 5 bases and J lost 5; bases outside the gene matches: 11. The germline V gene has CDR1 SGHNT and CDR2 YENEEA. The length of the CDR3 is 16 residues. CDR3 nucleotide sequence: TGTGCCAGCAGCCTTCCCCAGCGGGGGGGCGGGGAGACCCAGTACTTC. This translates into CASSLPQRGGGETQYF.

This chain uses TRBV4-3 with TRBJ1-2, with TRBD1 matching 9 bases. J lost 6 bases, V lost 0 bases, and 11 bases had no gene match. Germline V gene sequence: CDR1 LGHNA, CDR2 YSLEER. CDR3 length: 17 amino acids. CDR3 DNA sequence: TGCGCCAGCAGCCAAGATCCCGGGACAGGGATGATCCATGGCTACACCTTC. Translated: CASSQDPGTGMIHGYTF.

The chain links TRBV12-5 to TRBJ1-5; no clear D. Germline CDR1 and CDR2: LGHNT and FRNRAP. V shed 6 bases and J shed 7 bases, with 7 bases lying between them. The CDR3 spans 11 residues. The CDR3 DNA sequence: TGTGCTAGTGGCCCTTCGCAGCCCCAGCATTTT. Protein: CASGPSQPQHF.

DNA for the CDR3: TGTGCCAGCAGTTTGGGACAGCGCTATGGCTACACCTTC. Its translation is CASSLGQRYGYTF. This chain links TRBV6-5 with TRBJ1-2, with 7 bases aligning to TRBD1. The CDR3 is 13 residues long. V was clipped by 4 bases and J by 4 bases; unmatched bases: 3. The germline gives CDR1 MNHEY, CDR2 SVGAGI.

V usage is TRBV2 and J usage is TRBJ1-5; D is perhaps TRBD1 (6 bases). CDR1 is SNHLY, CDR2 FYNNEI, per germline. The ends were cut back, 3 bases at V and 1 base at J, with 10 bases in the middle. The CDR3 spans 15 residues. CDR3 residues: CASSDWGQSNQPQHF. As DNA, the CDR3 is TGTGCCAGCAGTGATTGGGGGCAAAGCAATCAGCCCCAGCATTTT.

The rearrangement uses TRBV5-6 and TRBJ1-3, with no clear D. V lost 4 bases and J 0 bases, leaving 8 bases between the germline ends. The length of the CDR3 is 14 residues. The germline V gene has CDR1 SGHDT and CDR2 YYEEEE. This CDR3 is CASSPTSSGNTIYF. The CDR3 DNA is TGTGCCAGCAGCCCGACTTCCTCTGGAAACACCATATATTTT.

CDR3 in amino acids: CASSMGALVDEKLFF. As DNA, the CDR3 is TGTGCCAGTAGTATGGGGGCTTTGGTCGATGAAAAACTGTTTTTT. The chain employs TRBV19 and TRBJ1-4; possibly TRBD1 for D (6 bases). The V end lost 3 bases, the J end lost 6 bases, and 14 bases lay between the germline ends. CDR3 length equals 15 residues. Per germline, CDR1 LNHDA and CDR2 SQIVND (reference sequence).

V and J are TRBV30 and TRBJ2-7; D is possibly TRBD1 (5 bases). CDR1 is GTSNPN, CDR2 SVGIG, per germline (reference sequence). Trimming cost V 0 bases and J 2 bases, with 14 bases left between them. This CDR3 is built from 15 residues. The chain's CDR3 is CAWSVQAGQAYEQYF. The DNA for the CDR3 is TGTGCCTGGAGTGTACAGGCAGGGCAAGCCTACGAGCAGTACTTC. The full variable domain, completed using reference TRBV30 and TRBJ2-7, is SQTIHQWPATLVQPVGSPLSLECTVEGTSNPNLYWYRQAAGRGLQLLFYSVGIGQISSEVPQNLSASRPQDRQFILSSKKLLLSDSGFYLCAWSVQAGQAYEQYFGPGTRLTVT.

V usage is TRBV4-3 and J usage is TRBJ1-5, with a weak D call TRBD1 (5 bases). The CDR3 sequence is 15 residues long. The V end was cut by 1 base, the J end by 6 bases, with 13 bases between. The germline V gene has CDR1 LGHNA and CDR2 YSLEER. The CDR3 bases are TGCGCCAGCAGCCAAGCGTTGGGGGGACGTCAGCCCCAGCATTTT. The encoded protein is CASSQALGGRQPQHF.

The rearrangement uses TRBV6-1 and TRBJ2-1; TRBD1 aligns across 8 bases. The V gene end was trimmed by 7 bases and the J gene end by 6 bases; junction bases not matched to a gene: 8. This CDR3 is 14 amino acids long. Germline assignment: CDR1 MNHNS and CDR2 SASEGT. The CDR3 coding sequence is TGTGCCAGCACTAACAGGGGGGCCGTCAATGAGCAGTTCTTC. It specifies CASTNRGAVNEQFF.

The CDR3 DNA sequence: TGTGCCAGCACCCTTAGCGGGGGGGATTACAATGAGCAGTTCTTC. Translating gives CASTLSGGDYNEQFF. This rearrangement joins TRBV6-5 to TRBJ2-1; TRBD2 aligns across 11 bases. The CDR3 runs to 15 residues. Germline V gene lookup returns CDR1 MNHEY and CDR2 SVGAGI. After removal of 7 bases from V and 4 bases from J, the junction contained 6 bases not matched to a gene.

The chain has TRBV30 and TRBJ2-7, with TRBD1 identical over 9 bases. Unmatched junction bases numbered 14, after V lost 1 base and J lost 4 bases. The V gene's germline CDR1 is GTSNPN and CDR2 SVGIG (reference sequence). CDR3 length equals 17 residues. The CDR3 DNA follows: TGTGCCTGGAGTGAGGGACAGGGATTGGATTCCCCGTACGAGCAGTACTTC. It encodes CAWSEGQGLDSPYEQYF.

Note on this clone: This sample also contains other DNA sequences that code for the same CDR3. The chain combines TRBV4-3 with TRBJ1-2; maybe TRBD1 (6 bases). Trimming stripped 0 bases from V and 7 bases from J, with 9 bases between. The CDR3 sequence is 13 residues long. The germline gives CDR1 LGHNA, CDR2 YSLEER. The CDR3 sequence is CASSQDRGGGYTF. The CDR3 DNA is TGCGCCAGCAGCCAAGACAGGGGCGGTGGCTACACCTTC.